This T cell receptor (beta chain) comes out of a study of cytomegalovirus exposure and HLA in healthy donors. At the level of the study: HLA-typed donors contributed approximately 86 million unique TCRs, which were held in an early data release.

CDR1 and CDR2 from the germline V gene are SGHTS and YDEGEE. The CDR3 consists of 14 residues. J was trimmed by 7 bases and V by 0 bases; bases with no gene match: 6. The study ran its PCR with 60 Vbeta and 13 Jbeta primers. Profiling relied on immunoSEQ multiplex PCR, and the TCRdb table lists in-frame clones only, not all of them. The sample consists of 85,000 to 90,000 clones, about 80% of them appearing once. The sequenced sample consisted of PBMCs. The chain employs TRBV5-8 and TRBJ2-7, with 8 bases aligning to TRBD1. The source of this sequence is a man aged 25 to 40 in good health and CMV-seropositive. CDR3 region: CASSLGQGSEEQYF. For the CDR3, the DNA is TGTGCCAGCAGCTTGGGACAGGGGTCGGAAGAGCAGTACTTC.